The clone carrying this T cell receptor (beta chain) occurred once. No antigen is known for it. These data come from a study of Tregs in tolerant kidney transplant recipients. Regarding the study as a whole: The most relevant donor-specific Treg TCRbeta repertoire apparently came from expansion with activated donor B cells.

Assay: immunoSEQ multiplex PCR; the TCRdb copy retains only in-frame clones and omits some. The data hold about 46,000 clones, with about 90% observed a single time. CD4+CD25+CD127- Tregs, CD4+CD25- non-Tregs, CD4 and CD8 cells were sorted. V shed 2 bases, J shed 8 bases, and the junction held 11 bases outside the gene matches. This CDR3 is 16 amino acids long. Germline V gene lookup returns CDR1 SEHNR and CDR2 FQNEAQ (reference sequence). This receptor was taken from a human donor in good health. The chain recombines TRBV7-9 with TRBJ2-1; 8 nucleotides match TRBD2. The sample comprised Tregs from blood. The CDR3 nucleotides are TGTGCCAGCAGCTTAAGTGTAGCGGGACTCACAGATGAGCAGTTCTTC. Translated: CASSLSVAGLTDEQFF.